The clone carrying this T cell receptor beta chain turned up a few times. The antigen is not known. This record belongs to a study of blood T cells in healthy people across ages. PBMCs, at least 6.5 million per sample, were isolated. Sample-barcoded 5' priming and a J-beta primer mix drove a second PCR of roughly 6 to 12 cycles. In TCRdb, the 5' RACE reads were re-called with MiXCR into one record per CDR3 protein. The sample consists of 1.5 million to 2 million distinct CDR3 sequences, just under 50% of them appearing once. Findings of the study overall: Because sorting was not performed, PBMCs prevented conclusive naive versus antigen-experienced comparison. Samples with more naive T cells showed higher observed beta diversity. Among long-lived donors, naive CD4+ cells were more numerous and diversity higher than in aged donors.

Germline CDR1 and CDR2: MNHEY and SVGAGI. V was pared by 2 bases and J by 7 bases, with 8 bases of the junction left unmatched. The CDR3 runs to 15 residues. Sequences were obtained from blood. The V call is TRBV6-5, the J call TRBJ2-1; 7 bases align to TRBD1. The TCR sequence derives from a woman aged 35 to 49 in good health. The CDR3 spells CASSYIQTGMNEQFF. Written as DNA, the CDR3 is TGTGCCAGCAGTTACATCCAGACAGGGATGAATGAGCAGTTCTTC.